The text below deals with one T cell receptor (beta chain). The antigen is undetermined. This sample was included in a study of beta chain features in type 1 diabetes. Points from the study as a whole: Compared with healthy donors, patients appeared to share more similar naive, central memory and regulatory TCRB repertoires. Any HLA-type effect on TCRB rearrangement remained unresolved here.

The CDR3 loop spans 14 amino acids. Trimming shortened V by 5 bases and J by 4 bases, and 14 bases separated the two germline ends. Per germline, CDR1 SEHNR and CDR2 FQNEAQ (reference sequence). Sequenced material consisted of expressed TCRB transcripts (all of the isolated RNA was reverse transcribed). The data were produced by immunoSEQ multiplex PCR, yet TCRdb's version contains in-frame clones alone and is incomplete. This table holds about half a million clones, about an eighth found once. The sample was naive CD4+ T cells from blood. This TCR was sampled from a woman younger than 35 in good health. The chain uses TRBV7-9 and TRBJ1-2; no definite D call. CDR3 sequence reads: CASSTHLTPYGYTF. The CDR3 DNA follows: TGTGCCAGCAGCACCCACCTGACCCCCTATGGCTACACCTTC. Complete variable domain (other parts from reference TRBV7-9 and TRBJ1-2): DTGVSQNPRHKITKRGQNVTFRCDPISEHNRLYWYRQTLGQGPEFLTYFQNEAQLEKSRLLSDRFSAERPKGSFSTLEIQRTEQGDSAMYLCASSTHLTPYGYTFGSGTRLTVV.